Each of the 4 T cell receptor beta chains below was sequenced from the same sample in a study of response to subunit inactivated influenza vaccine. TCRdb analysed the RT-PCR reads with MiXCR anew, one entry per CDR3 protein. Of approximately 500,000 distinct CDR3 sequences in the sample, under 25% were seen once. This same sample was also part of a study on T cells expressing NK-cell markers. Per that study: TCR beta cDNA was generated via 5'RACE template switching incorporating UMIs.

The specimen comprised CD4+ T cells sorted from PBMCs, sampled approximately 13 days after vaccination. These TCRs come from a man in his fifties who received an inactivated influenza vaccine.

The V gene is TRBV6-1, the J gene TRBJ2-1; maybe TRBD2 (6 bases). V was cut by 6 bases and J by 6 bases, with 12 bases left in between. The germline V gene encodes CDR1 MNHNS and CDR2 SASEGT. This CDR3 spans 13 amino acids. For the CDR3, the DNA is TGTGCCAGCAGCCCCGGAGGGTTCAATGAGCAGTTCTTC. Protein product: CASSPGGFNEQFF.

The genes are TRBV14 and TRBJ2-5; no definite D call. CDR3 length: 15 residues. Germline V lookup: CDR1 SGHDN, CDR2 FVKESK. V was clipped by 5 bases and J by 1 base, with 14 bases between them. CDR3 region: CASSSKTSLQETQYF. CDR3 nucleotide sequence: TGTGCCAGCAGCTCCAAGACTTCTCTCCAAGAGACCCAGTACTTC.

The J gene is TRBJ1-2, the V gene TRBV2, with D maybe TRBD1 (5 bases). The V end was cut by 7 bases, the J end by 2 bases, with 8 bases between. The germline CDR1 and CDR2 sequences are SNHLY and FYNNEI. CDR3 size: 12 residues. The CDR3 here is CASNRDNYGYTF. The DNA of the CDR3 is TGTGCCAGCAATAGGGACAACTATGGCTACACCTTC. The variable domain in full, with the rest retrieved from reference TRBV2 and TRBJ1-2, is EPEVTQTPSHQVTQMGQEVILRCVPISNHLYFYWYRQILGQKVEFLVSFYNNEISEKSEIFDDQFSVERPDGSNFTLKIRSTKLEDSAMYFCASNRDNYGYTFGSGTRLTVV.

The chain joins TRBV14 to TRBJ1-6, with D possibly being TRBD1 (5 bases). The CDR3 is 15 residues long. CDR1 and CDR2 from the germline V gene are SGHDN and FVKESK. With 0 bases removed from V and 7 bases from J, the gap between germline ends came to 10 bases. Here the CDR3 reads CASSQDAGPNSPLHF. The CDR3 coding sequence is TGTGCCAGCAGCCAAGACGCAGGGCCAAATTCACCCCTCCACTTT.